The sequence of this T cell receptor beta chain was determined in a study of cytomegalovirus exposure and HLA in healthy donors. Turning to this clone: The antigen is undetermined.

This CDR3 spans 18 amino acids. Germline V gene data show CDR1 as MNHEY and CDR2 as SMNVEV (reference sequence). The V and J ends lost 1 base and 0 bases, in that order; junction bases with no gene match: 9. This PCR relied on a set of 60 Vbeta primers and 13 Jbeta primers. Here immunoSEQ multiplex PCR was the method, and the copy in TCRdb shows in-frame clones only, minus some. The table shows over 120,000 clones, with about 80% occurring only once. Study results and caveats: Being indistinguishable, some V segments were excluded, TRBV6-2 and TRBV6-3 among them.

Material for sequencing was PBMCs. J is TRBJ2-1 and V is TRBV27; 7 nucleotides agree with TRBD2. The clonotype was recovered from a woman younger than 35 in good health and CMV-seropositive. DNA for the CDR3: TGTGCCAGCAGTTTATTGAGAGGTCGCGGGAGCTCCTACAATGAGCAGTTCTTC. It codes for CASSLLRGRGSSYNEQFF.